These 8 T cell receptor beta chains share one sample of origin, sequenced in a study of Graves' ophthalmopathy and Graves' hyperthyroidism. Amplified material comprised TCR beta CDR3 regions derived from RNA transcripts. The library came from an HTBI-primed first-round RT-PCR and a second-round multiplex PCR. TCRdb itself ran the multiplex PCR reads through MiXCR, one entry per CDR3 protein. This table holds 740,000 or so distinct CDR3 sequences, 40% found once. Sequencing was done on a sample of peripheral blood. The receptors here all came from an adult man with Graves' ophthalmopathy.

This CDR3 is CASSLIAGDEKLFF. In DNA, the CDR3 is TGTGCCAGCAGCTTAATAGCCGGGGATGAAAAACTGTTTTTT. The V call is TRBV7-9, the J call TRBJ1-4; D is unclear. In germline, CDR1 is SEHNR, CDR2 FQNEAQ (reference sequence). V lost 2 bases, J lost 6 bases, and 10 bases lay in between. CDR3 length equals 14 residues.

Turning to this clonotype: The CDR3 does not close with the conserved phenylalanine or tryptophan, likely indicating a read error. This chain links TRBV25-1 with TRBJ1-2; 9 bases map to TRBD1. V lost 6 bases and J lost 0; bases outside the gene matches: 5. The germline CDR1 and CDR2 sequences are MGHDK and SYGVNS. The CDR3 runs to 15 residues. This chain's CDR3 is CASRRDRVPNYGYTL. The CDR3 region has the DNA TGTGCCAGCAGAAGGGACAGGGTCCCTAACTATGGCTACACCCTC.

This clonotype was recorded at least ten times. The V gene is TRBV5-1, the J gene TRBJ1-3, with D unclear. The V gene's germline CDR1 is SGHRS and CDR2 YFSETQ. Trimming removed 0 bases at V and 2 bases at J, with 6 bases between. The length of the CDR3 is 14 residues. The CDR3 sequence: CASSLEAAGNTIYF. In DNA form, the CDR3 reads TGCGCCAGCAGCTTGGAGGCAGCTGGAAACACCATATATTTT.

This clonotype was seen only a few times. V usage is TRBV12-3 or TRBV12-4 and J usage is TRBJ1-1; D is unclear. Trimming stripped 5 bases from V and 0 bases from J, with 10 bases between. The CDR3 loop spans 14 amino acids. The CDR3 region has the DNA TGTGCCAGCAGTAGTTCAATTATGAACACTGAAGCTTTCTTT. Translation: CASSSSIMNTEAFF.

The chain's CDR3 is CASSLDRGSSETQYF. CDR3 bases: TGTGCCAGCAGCCTAGACAGGGGGTCGTCCGAGACCCAGTACTTC. The chain joins TRBV7-3 to TRBJ2-5; 9 nucleotides agree with TRBD1. The CDR3 is 15 amino acids. In germline, CDR1 is SGHTA, CDR2 FQGTGA. V was pared by 5 bases and J by 5 bases, with 9 bases of the junction left unmatched. The whole variable domain, remainder taken from reference TRBV7-3 and TRBJ2-5, is GAGVSQTPSNKVTEKGKYVELRCDPISGHTALYWYRQSLGQGPEFLIYFQGTGAADDSGLPNDRFFAVRPEGSVSTLKIQRTERGDSAVYLCASSLDRGSSETQYFGPGTRLLVL.

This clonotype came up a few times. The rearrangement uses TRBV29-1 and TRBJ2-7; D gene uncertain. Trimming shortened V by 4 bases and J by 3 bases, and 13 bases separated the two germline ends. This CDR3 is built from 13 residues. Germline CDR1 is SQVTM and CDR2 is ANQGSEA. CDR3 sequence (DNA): TGCAGCGTTGTTATTAGGTCTGGCTACGAGCAGTACTTC. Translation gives CSVVIRSGYEQYF.

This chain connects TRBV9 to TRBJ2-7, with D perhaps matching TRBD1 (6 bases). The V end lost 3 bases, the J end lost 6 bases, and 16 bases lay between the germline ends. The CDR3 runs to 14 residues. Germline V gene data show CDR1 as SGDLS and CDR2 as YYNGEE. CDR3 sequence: CASSAGQLGFEQYF. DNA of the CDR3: TGTGCCAGCAGCGCCGGACAGTTGGGGTTCGAGCAGTACTTC.

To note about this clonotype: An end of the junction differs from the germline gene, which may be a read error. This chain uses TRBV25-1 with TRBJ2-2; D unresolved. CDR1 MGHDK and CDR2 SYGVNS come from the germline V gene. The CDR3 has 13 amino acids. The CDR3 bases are TGCGCCAGCAGCCAAGATGGGGCCGGGGAGCTGTTTTTT. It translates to CASSQDGAGELFF.